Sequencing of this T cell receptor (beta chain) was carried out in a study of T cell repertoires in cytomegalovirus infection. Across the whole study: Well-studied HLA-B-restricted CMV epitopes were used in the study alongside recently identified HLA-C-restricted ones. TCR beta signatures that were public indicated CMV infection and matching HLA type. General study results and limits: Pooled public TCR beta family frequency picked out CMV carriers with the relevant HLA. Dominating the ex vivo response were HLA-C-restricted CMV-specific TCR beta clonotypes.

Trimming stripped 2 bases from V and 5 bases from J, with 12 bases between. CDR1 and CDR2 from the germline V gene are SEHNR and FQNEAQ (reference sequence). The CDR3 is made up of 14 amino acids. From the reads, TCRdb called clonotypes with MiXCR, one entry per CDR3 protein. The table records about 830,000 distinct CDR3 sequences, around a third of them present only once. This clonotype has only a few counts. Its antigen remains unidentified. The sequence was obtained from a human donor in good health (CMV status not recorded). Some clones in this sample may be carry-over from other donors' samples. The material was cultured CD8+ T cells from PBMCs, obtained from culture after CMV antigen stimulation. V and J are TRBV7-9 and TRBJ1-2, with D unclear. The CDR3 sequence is CASSLQDVGYGYTF. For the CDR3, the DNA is TGTGCCAGCAGCTTACAGGACGTCGGATATGGCTACACCTTC.